The 29 T cell receptor beta chains in this list originate from one sample, sequenced in a study of cytomegalovirus exposure and HLA in healthy donors. TCRdb keeps only in-frame clones here, not all; method: immunoSEQ multiplex PCR. The sample consists of approximately 99,000 clones, over 75% of them appearing once. Sequenced: PBMCs. These receptors all stem from a woman aged 18-30 years in good health and CMV-seronegative.

The chain links TRBV29-1 to TRBJ2-3, with TRBD1 matching 7 bases. Per germline, CDR1 SQVTM and CDR2 ANQGSEA. V lost 6 bases to trimming and J lost 1 base; unmatched junction nucleotides: 10. This CDR3 region has 15 residues. The CDR3 sequence is CSVTGGQGGTDTQYF. As DNA, the CDR3 is TGCAGCGTCACTGGCGGGCAGGGGGGCACAGATACGCAGTATTTT.

Here the CDR3 DNA reads TGTGCCAGCAGCGGACAGGTCAGCTATGGCTACACCTTC. Amino acids: CASSGQVSYGYTF. V usage is TRBV2 and J usage is TRBJ1-2; 7 bases map to TRBD1. Germline CDR1 SNHLY, CDR2 FYNNEI. The V gene end was trimmed by 6 bases and the J gene end by 4 bases; junction bases not matched to a gene: 5. This CDR3 contains 13 residues.

The rearrangement uses TRBV4-2 and TRBJ1-1; D is possibly TRBD1 (5 bases). This CDR3 region has 14 residues. Trimming left V 1 base short and J 0 bases short, with 6 bases between. The germline V gene has CDR1 LGHNA and CDR2 YNFKEQ. CDR3 nucleotide sequence: TGTGCCAGCAGCCAAGGGACAATGAACACTGAAGCTTTCTTT. This gives the protein CASSQGTMNTEAFF.

V and J are TRBV6-4 and TRBJ2-3; the D is unclear. V was trimmed by 0 bases and J by 4 bases, leaving 11 bases between them. The CDR3 length is 15 residues. Germline assignment: CDR1 MRHNA and CDR2 SNTAGT. As DNA, the CDR3 is TGTGCCAGCAGTGACTCCCCCGACATTTCAGATACGCAGTATTTT. This encodes CASSDSPDISDTQYF.

This rearrangement joins TRBV13 to TRBJ2-3; TRBD2 matches at 12 bases. With V trimmed by 8 bases and J by 0 bases, 6 bases remained unmatched. The germline CDR1 and CDR2 sequences are PRHDT and FYEKMQ (reference sequence). The CDR3 covers 16 residues. CDR3 in DNA: TGTGCCAGCCTCTGGACTAGCGGGGCCAGCACAGATACGCAGTATTTT. As protein: CASLWTSGASTDTQYF. Full variable domain (remainder filled in from reference TRBV13 and TRBJ2-3): AAGVIQSPRHLIKEKRETATLKCYPIPRHDTVYWYQQGPGQDPQFLISFYEKMQSDKGSIPDRFSAQQFSDYHSELNMSSLELGDSALYFCASLWTSGASTDTQYFGPGTRLTVL.

This chain uses TRBV5-1 with TRBJ2-1; 12 bases match TRBD2. The CDR3 length is 18 residues. Germline V gives CDR1 SGHRS, CDR2 YFSETQ. V was clipped by 1 base and J by 7 bases; unmatched bases: 12. CDR3 sequence reads: CASSLNQWASGGVNEQFF. For the CDR3, the DNA is TGCGCCAGCAGCTTGAATCAGTGGGCTAGCGGGGGGGTGAATGAGCAGTTCTTC. Together with reference TRBV5-1 and TRBJ2-1, the CDR3 gives the full variable domain: KAGVTQTPRYLIKTRGQQVTLSCSPISGHRSVSWYQQTPGQGLQFLFEYFSETQRNKGNFPGRFSGRQFSNSRSEMNVSTLELGDSALYLCASSLNQWASGGVNEQFFGPGTRLTVL.

The gene calls are TRBV4-1 and TRBJ1-6; D remains unclear. Per germline, CDR1 MGHRA and CDR2 YSYEKL. V lost 3 bases to trimming and J lost 10 bases, with 19 bases between them. The CDR3 runs 16 residues. DNA for the CDR3: TGCGCCAGCAGCCAGGGTCGGTCGGGTAAAAACTCACCCCTCCACTTT. Translation: CASSQGRSGKNSPLHF.

V gene TRBV2 combines with J gene TRBJ2-5; 12 bases fit TRBD2. From germline, CDR1 is SNHLY and CDR2 FYNNEI. The CDR3 totals 15 residues. The CDR3 coding sequence is TGTGCAAGCTATCCCCTAGCGGGGGGGCCAGAGACCCAGTACTTC. Its protein is CASYPLAGGPETQYF. Full variable domain (remainder filled in from reference TRBV2 and TRBJ2-5): EPEVTQTPSHQVTQMGQEVILRCVPISNHLYFYWYRQILGQKVEFLVSFYNNEISEKSEIFDDQFSVERPDGSNFTLKIRSTKLEDSAMYFCASYPLAGGPETQYFGPGTRLLVL.

This clone has at least ten counts. The V and J genes are TRBV6-5 and TRBJ1-2; 11 bases map to TRBD1. CDR3 length: 12 amino acids. The germline CDR1 and CDR2 sequences are MNHEY and SVGAGI. Unmatched junction bases numbered 0, after V lost 4 bases and J lost 8 bases. The CDR3 bases are TGTGCCAGCAGTTGGACAGGGGGCGGCTACACCTTC. It is translated as CASSWTGGGYTF.

The CDR3 region is CASSAGGGQGTTEAFF. CDR3 in DNA: TGTGCCAGCAGCGCGGGGGGGGGACAGGGGACCACTGAAGCTTTCTTT. The rearrangement links TRBV9 to TRBJ1-1; TRBD1 aligns across 10 bases. Germline V gives CDR1 SGDLS, CDR2 YYNGEE. The CDR3 is 16 amino acids. V shed 3 bases and J 4 bases; nucleotides not matched to a gene: 9.

This chain links TRBV6-5 with TRBJ1-6, with 8 bases identical to TRBD1. CDR1 is MNHEY and CDR2 is SVGAGI in the germline V gene. The CDR3 has 15 amino acids. Germline trimming cut 6 bases from V and 2 bases from J; bases unmatched to any gene: 3. Here the CDR3 reads CASRVQGAYNSPLHF. The CDR3 nucleotides read TGTGCCAGCAGGGTACAGGGGGCCTATAATTCACCCCTCCACTTT.

The count of this clone is one. The genes are TRBV25-1 and TRBJ2-1, with D perhaps TRBD2 (5 bases). The CDR3 loop spans 16 amino acids. Trimming took 4 bases from V and 0 from J, leaving 13 bases between them. Germline V CDR1 and CDR2: MGHDK, SYGVNS. CDR3 region: CASSGEGGSSYNEQFF. The CDR3 coding sequence is TGTGCCAGCAGTGGAGAGGGCGGTAGCTCCTACAATGAGCAGTTCTTC.

The rearrangement uses TRBV5-1 and TRBJ2-5; perhaps TRBD2 as D (6 bases). Germline-derived CDR1 and CDR2 are SGHRS and YFSETQ. Trimming stripped 4 bases from V and 4 bases from J, with 17 bases between. This CDR3 is built from 15 residues. In DNA form, the CDR3 reads TGCGCCAGCAGCGCGGGATTTTCTGTCGGAGAGACCCAGTACTTC. Protein sequence: CASSAGFSVGETQYF. The full variable domain, with the rest looked up from reference TRBV5-1 and TRBJ2-5, is KAGVTQTPRYLIKTRGQQVTLSCSPISGHRSVSWYQQTPGQGLQFLFEYFSETQRNKGNFPGRFSGRQFSNSRSEMNVSTLELGDSALYLCASSAGFSVGETQYFGPGTRLLVL.

V gene TRBV2 combines with J gene TRBJ1-5, with a tentative D call TRBD1 (6 bases). Germline V lookup: CDR1 SNHLY, CDR2 FYNNEI. V gave up 7 bases and J gave up 0 bases, with 16 bases separating them. This CDR3 has 16 amino acids. DNA for the CDR3: TGTGCCAGCACCTCGGACAGCCCCCTTAGCAATCAGCCCCAGCATTTT. Residues: CASTSDSPLSNQPQHF. Full variable domain (missing parts from reference TRBV2 and TRBJ1-5): EPEVTQTPSHQVTQMGQEVILRCVPISNHLYFYWYRQILGQKVEFLVSFYNNEISEKSEIFDDQFSVERPDGSNFTLKIRSTKLEDSAMYFCASTSDSPLSNQPQHFGDGTRLSIL.

The chain links TRBV19 to TRBJ1-5; TRBD1 aligns across 10 bases. Germline assignment: CDR1 LNHDA and CDR2 SQIVND (reference sequence). Trimming removed 8 bases from V and 4 bases from J; junction bases left unmatched: 2. This CDR3 comprises 13 residues. The CDR3 spells CASWGQGNQPQHF. The CDR3 DNA reads as TGTGCCAGTTGGGGACAGGGGAATCAGCCCCAGCATTTT.

J is TRBJ2-7 and V is TRBV11-2, with D uncertain. From germline, CDR1 is SGHAT and CDR2 FQNNGV. Trimming stripped 4 bases from V and 5 bases from J, with 12 bases between. The CDR3 loop spans 13 amino acids. CDR3: CASSWVRVHEQYF. The CDR3 nucleotides are TGTGCCAGCAGCTGGGTCCGGGTCCACGAGCAGTACTTC.

The chain carries TRBV28 and TRBJ1-6; D is undetermined. Trimming left V 4 bases short and J 4 bases short, with 14 bases between. This CDR3 comprises 16 residues. The germline V gene has CDR1 MDHEN and CDR2 SYDVKM. The CDR3 DNA reads TGTGCCAGCAGTTCGCCGGGGTCCCCTTATAATTCACCCCTCCACTTT. It translates to CASSSPGSPYNSPLHF.

V gene TRBV19 combines with J gene TRBJ2-7, with D uncertain. This CDR3 comprises 10 residues. CDR1 is LNHDA and CDR2 is SQIVND in the germline V gene (reference sequence). V was shortened by 8 bases and J by 3 bases, with 5 bases between the two germline ends. This CDR3 reads CASSHYEQYF. The CDR3 DNA is TGTGCCAGTTCACACTACGAGCAGTACTTC.

V is TRBV6-1 and J is TRBJ2-3; TRBD1 aligns across 10 bases. Germline V CDR1 and CDR2: MNHNS, SASEGT. This CDR3 is 15 amino acids long. Unmatched junction bases numbered 4, after V lost 3 bases and J lost 4 bases. The CDR3 nucleotides read TGTGCCAGCAGTGAGGGGACAGGGGAATCAGATACGCAGTATTTT. Translation: CASSEGTGESDTQYF.

In DNA, the CDR3 is TGTGCCAGCAGCGACCCTAGACTAGCGGGGGGGTTAAACACCGGGGAGCTGTTTTTT. Residues: CASSDPRLAGGLNTGELFF. This sequence joins TRBV9 and TRBJ2-2, with 14 bases matching TRBD2. Germline values: CDR1 SGDLS, CDR2 YYNGEE. The CDR3 consists of 19 residues. V lost 3 bases to trimming and J lost 2 bases; unmatched junction nucleotides: 9.

This clone was counted once. V and J are TRBV6-5 and TRBJ2-7; 10 nucleotides line up with TRBD1. The CDR3 totals 14 residues. Germline loops: CDR1 MNHEY, CDR2 SVGAGI. The junction had 1 base not matched to a gene; V was cut back by 0 bases and J by 5 bases. CDR3 in amino acids: CASSYSGTGDEQYF. CDR3 nucleotide sequence: TGTGCCAGCAGTTACTCCGGGACAGGGGACGAGCAGTACTTC.

J is TRBJ1-1 and V is TRBV7-9, with D hard to call. The ends were cut back, 8 bases at V and 3 bases at J, with 4 bases in the middle. This CDR3 has 10 amino acids. The germline V gene has CDR1 SEHNR and CDR2 FQNEAQ (reference sequence). The CDR3 reads CASEDTEAFF. The CDR3 bases are TGTGCCAGCGAGGACACTGAAGCTTTCTTT. The full variable domain, completed using reference TRBV7-9 and TRBJ1-1, is DTGVSQNPRHKITKRGQNVTFRCDPISEHNRLYWYRQTLGQGPEFLTYFQNEAQLEKSRLLSDRFSAERPKGSFSTLEIQRTEQGDSAMYLCASEDTEAFFGQGTRLTVV.

The V gene is TRBV2, the J gene TRBJ2-1; a possible D gene is TRBD2 (6 bases). Looked up from germline, CDR1 is SNHLY and CDR2 is FYNNEI. This CDR3 comprises 14 residues. V lost 9 bases and J 0 bases, leaving 12 bases between the germline ends. The CDR3 bases are TGTGCCAGAAACCGGGACTCCTCCTACAATGAGCAGTTCTTC. Translating gives CARNRDSSYNEQFF.

The rearrangement joins TRBV27 to TRBJ2-2, with 13 bases identical to TRBD2. J was trimmed by 6 bases and V by 3 bases; bases with no gene match: 4. Germline loops: CDR1 MNHEY, CDR2 SMNVEV (reference sequence). The CDR3 runs to 16 residues. The CDR3 protein is CASSLPGTSGAGELFF. The CDR3 bases are TGTGCCAGCAGTTTGCCCGGGACTAGCGGGGCCGGGGAGCTGTTTTTT.

This chain uses TRBV5-1 with TRBJ1-6; no definite D call. The CDR3 spans 15 residues. Germline V gene sequence: CDR1 SGHRS, CDR2 YFSETQ. The V end was cut by 3 bases, the J end by 7 bases, with 14 bases between. Written as DNA, the CDR3 is TGCGCCAGCAGCTCGCGGGATGCGGGAAATTCACCCCTCCACTTT. Translated: CASSSRDAGNSPLHF.

This clone was observed a single time. The gene calls are TRBV2 and TRBJ1-5; 9 nucleotides align to TRBD1. Per the germline V gene, CDR1 is SNHLY and CDR2 is FYNNEI. Trimming removed 7 bases from V and 6 bases from J; junction bases left unmatched: 4. This CDR3 region has 13 residues. Here the CDR3 DNA reads TGTGCCAGCATCGGGGACAGGGCTCAGCCCCAGCATTTT. As protein: CASIGDRAQPQHF.

This clone was counted a single time. The V call is TRBV27, the J call TRBJ2-7; TRBD1 is a possible D gene (6 bases). V lost 3 bases and J 6 bases, leaving 9 bases between the germline ends. From germline, CDR1 is MNHEY and CDR2 SMNVEV (reference sequence). This CDR3 region has 12 residues. The CDR3 nucleotides read TGTGCCAGCAGTTTTCAAGGGGGCGAGCAGTACTTC. This gives the protein CASSFQGGEQYF.

V is TRBV5-4 and J is TRBJ2-2; 7 nucleotides line up with TRBD1. Germline V gives CDR1 SGHNT, CDR2 YYREEE (reference sequence). V was clipped by 0 bases and J by 2 bases; unmatched bases: 7. CDR3 length: 17 amino acids. CDR3 in amino acids: CASSLEYGTANTGELFF. CDR3 nucleotides: TGTGCCAGCAGCTTGGAGTACGGGACAGCCAACACCGGGGAGCTGTTTTTT.

This chain connects TRBV25-1 to TRBJ1-6; 7 nucleotides match TRBD1. The ends lost 3 bases at V and 5 bases at J; junction bases unmatched: 10. Germline V gives CDR1 MGHDK, CDR2 SYGVNS. This CDR3 comprises 17 residues. CDR3 sequence reads: CASSDPPVGGNNSPLHF. Here the CDR3 DNA reads TGTGCCAGCAGTGACCCCCCTGTAGGGGGCAATAATTCACCCCTCCACTTT.